This TCR beta chain was profiled in a study of T cells in Graves' hyperthyroidism and ophthalmopathy. Regarding the study as a whole: Within blood appeared most thyroid clonotypes that had expanded above 0.001.

CDR1 and CDR2 (germline): MNHNS, SASEGT. The CDR3 contains 13 residues. As concerns this clonotype: Its matching antigen is unknown. The junction departs from germline at one end; a sequencing error may be responsible.

What was amplified from RNA transcripts were TCR beta CDR3 regions. The HTBI set primed first-round TCR CDR3 RT-PCR. TCRdb itself ran the multiplex PCR reads through MiXCR, one entry per CDR3 protein. Of about 400,000 distinct CDR3 sequences in the sample, 14% to 15% were seen once. This receptor was taken from a woman aged 30 to 39 with Graves' hyperthyroidism. The sample consisted of blood. The V gene is TRBV6-1, the J gene TRBJ2-1; D is unresolved. For the CDR3, the DNA is TGTGCCAGCAGAGAAGCTAGTGCGCATGAGCAGTTCTTC. Encoded protein: CASREASAHEQFF.